A selection of T cell receptor beta chains follows, all from one sample in a study of blood T cell repertoires in COVID-19. Generated by immunoSEQ multiplex PCR, the TCRdb table keeps only in-frame clones and is missing some. The sample includes approximately 350,000 clones, roughly nine tenths of them seen just once. The sequencing sample was made of peripheral blood. Receptor source: a man in his forties or fifties with acute or convalescent COVID-19. The CDR3 runs from the conserved cysteine through the conserved F or W. Fields, in order: V gene, clone size, J gene, D gene, CDR3 DNA, CDR3 protein. The D gene is left open where the match is weak. For some rows the clone size is stated as once, few or many, or as a class when expanded; others skip it.

TRBV5-1	-	TRBJ1-4	TRBD1	TGCGCCAGCAGCTTGGACGGACAGGGGACTATTAATGAAAAACTGTTTTTT	CASSLDGQGTINEKLFF
TRBV9	few	TRBJ2-2	TRBD1	TGTGCCAGCAGCGTCCGGGACAGGGCGGTCGGGGAGCTGTTTTTT	CASSVRDRAVGELFF
TRBV3-1/TRBV3-2	-	TRBJ2-2	TRBD2	TGTGCCAGCAGCGAAGGACTAGCCGACGGGGAGCTGTTTTTT	CASSEGLADGELFF
TRBV3-1/TRBV3-2	-	TRBJ1-1	-	TGTGCCAGCAGCCAAGATTTCAGGACTGAAGCTTTCTTT	CASSQDFRTEAFF
TRBV6-5	-	TRBJ2-7	TRBD1	TGTGCCAGCAGCGGGACAGGGGCGACCTACGAGCAGTACTTC	CASSGTGATYEQYF
TRBV5-3	-	TRBJ2-1	-	TGTGCCAGAAGCTTGGGATATAGCTCCTACAATGAGCAGTTCTTC	CARSLGYSSYNEQFF
TRBV27	-	TRBJ2-7	-	TGTGCCAGCAGTCCTACAGGGTCGTACGAGCAGTACTTC	CASSPTGSYEQYF
TRBV28	once	TRBJ1-2	-	TGTGCCAGCAGTTCGCCGCCAGGCCTTAACTATGGCTACACCTTC	CASSSPPGLNYGYTF
TRBV19	few	TRBJ2-7	-	TGTGCCAGTAGCGCGGGACAGGAGCAGTACTTC	CASSAGQEQYF
TRBV11-2	once	TRBJ2-5	TRBD2	TGTGCCAGCAGCTCCCCCCAAGGGAGGGTAGAGACCCAGTACTTC	CASSSPQGRVETQYF
TRBV5-4	-	TRBJ1-2	-	TGTGCCAGCAGCTTGGCTCCCCGAGGGGGCTATGGCTACACCTTC	CASSLAPRGGYGYTF
TRBV24-1	-	TRBJ1-1	TRBD1	TGTGCCACCAGTGACCCTAGACAGGGAGACACTGAAGCTTTCTTT	CATSDPRQGDTEAFF
TRBV7-2	many	TRBJ2-1	-	TGTGCCAGCAGCTTAGCGCAGGGGCGCGTTCAGCAGTTCTTC	CASSLAQGRVQQFF
TRBV5-1	once	TRBJ2-1	-	TGCGCCAGCAGCCAGAGGCCCAACAATGAGCAGTTCTTC	CASSQRPNNEQFF
TRBV7-9	-	TRBJ1-2	-	TGTGCCAGCAGCACGGCCAATACGACGGGACTCCTCTACGGCTACACCTTC	CASSTANTTGLLYGYTF
TRBV6-5	-	TRBJ1-5	TRBD1	TGTGCCGGGGGGGACAGGGCCAATCAGCCCCAGCATTTT	CAGGDRANQPQHF